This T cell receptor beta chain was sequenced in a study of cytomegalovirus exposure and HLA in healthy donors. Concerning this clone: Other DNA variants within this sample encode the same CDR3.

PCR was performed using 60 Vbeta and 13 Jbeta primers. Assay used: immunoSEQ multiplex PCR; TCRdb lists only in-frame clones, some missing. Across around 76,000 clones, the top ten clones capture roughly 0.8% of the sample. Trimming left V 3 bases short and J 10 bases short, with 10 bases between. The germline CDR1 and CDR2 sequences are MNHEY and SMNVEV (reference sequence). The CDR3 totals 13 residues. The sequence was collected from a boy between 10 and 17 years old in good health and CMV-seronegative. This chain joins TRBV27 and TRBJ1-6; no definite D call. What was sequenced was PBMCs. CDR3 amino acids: CASSLSWESPLHF. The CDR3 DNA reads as TGTGCCAGCAGTTTGAGCTGGGAGTCACCCCTCCACTTT.